This is a list of T cell receptor beta chains from one sample in a study of blood T cell repertoires in COVID-19. Here immunoSEQ multiplex PCR was the method, and the copy in TCRdb shows in-frame clones only, minus some. The data show a few hundred thousand clones, with about 88% seen just once and 5.5% to 9% held by the top ten. Sequencing was done on a sample of peripheral blood. These receptors were collected from a woman in her 70s with active or convalescent COVID-19. Each CDR3 is given with its conserved first and last residue. The D gene is left open where the match is weak. Expanded clones get a size class; other rows say once, few or many, or leave the size out.

D gene,clone size,J gene,V gene,CDR3 DNA,CDR3 protein
TRBD2,.,TRBJ2-3,TRBV7-2,TGTGCCAGCAGCATTAGCGGGGGTAGGACAGATACGCAGTATTTT,CASSISGGRTDTQYF
.,.,TRBJ2-7,TRBV12-3/TRBV12-4,TGTGCCAGCAGTTTAATTCAGGGCAAAGAGCAGTACTTC,CASSLIQGKEQYF
.,.,TRBJ2-7,TRBV6-2/TRBV6-3,TGTGCCAGCAGCCTCCCTTTGGGGGGTCTCTACGAGCAGTACTTC,CASSLPLGGLYEQYF
TRBD1,.,TRBJ1-1,TRBV19,TGTGCCAGCGACTTGAGCGGACGAGGGACAGCAGAAGCTTTCTTT,CASDLSGRGTAEAFF
.,.,TRBJ1-1,TRBV18,TGTGCCAGCTCACTCGGACAGCTGAACACTGAAGCTTTCTTT,CASSLGQLNTEAFF
.,.,TRBJ2-7,TRBV2,TGTGCCAGCAGGGAGCCGAGCTCCTACGAGCAGTACTTC,CASREPSSYEQYF
.,.,TRBJ1-4,TRBV15,TGTGCCACCAGCAGAGCGAGACAGGCTCGGAATGAAAAACTGTTTTTT,CATSRARQARNEKLFF
.,.,TRBJ2-3,TRBV7-2,TGTGCCAGCAGCTCCAGCGGGCCCCCGAATACGCAGTATTTT,CASSSSGPPNTQYF
.,once,TRBJ1-2,TRBV2,TGTGCCAGCAGTGAGGGGGGGCTAGAATATGGCTACACCTTC,CASSEGGLEYGYTF
.,.,TRBJ2-5,TRBV6-1,TGTGCCAGCAGTGAAGGGCTCTCTCGAGAGACCCAGTACTTC,CASSEGLSRETQYF
TRBD1,.,TRBJ1-3,TRBV3-1/TRBV3-2,TGTGCCAGCAGCCAGACAGGGTTCTCTGGAAACACCATATATTTT,CASSQTGFSGNTIYF
TRBD1,.,TRBJ2-2,TRBV7-2,TGTGCCAGCAGCCGGACAGGGGGCGCAGGCGGGGAGCTGTTTTTT,CASSRTGGAGGELFF
.,.,TRBJ1-2,TRBV5-1,TGCGCCAGCAGCGCGGACAGTAACTATGGCTACACCTTC,CASSADSNYGYTF
.,.,TRBJ2-5,TRBV6-5,TGTGCCAGCAGCACCGTAGGGGAAGAGACCCAGTACTTC,CASSTVGEETQYF
.,.,TRBJ1-2,TRBV29-1,TGCAGCGTCCTAGACAGGCCCGGCTACACCTTC,CSVLDRPGYTF
.,.,TRBJ1-1,TRBV2,TGTGCCAGCCTGATTCACATGAACACTGAAGCTTTCTTT,CASLIHMNTEAFF
TRBD1,.,TRBJ1-2,TRBV6-5,TGTGCCACCCGGACAGGGAGAACCTCTAACTATGGCTACACCTTC,CATRTGRTSNYGYTF
TRBD1,.,TRBJ1-2,TRBV9,TGTGCCAGCAGCGTAGGGTGGACAGGTGGAGGGGGCTACACCTTC,CASSVGWTGGGGYTF
.,.,TRBJ1-2,TRBV28,TGTGCCAGCAGTTTGCCAGGCGCGGGTGGCTACACCTTC,CASSLPGAGGYTF
TRBD2,few,TRBJ2-5,TRBV5-1,TGCGCCAGCAGCTTGGAGGGTAGCGGGGGCCAAGAGACCCAGTACTTC,CASSLEGSGGQETQYF
.,once,TRBJ1-2,TRBV18,TGTGCCAGCTCACCACCGGGGAGGGAAGGCTACACCTTC,CASSPPGREGYTF
.,.,TRBJ2-1,TRBV6-5,TGTGCCAGCAGAGCTGACAGCTACAATGAGCAGTTCTTC,CASRADSYNEQFF
.,.,TRBJ2-7,TRBV6-5,TGTGCCAGCAGTTTTAGGAGGGCTCCCCACGAGCAGTACTTC,CASSFRRAPHEQYF
.,few,TRBJ1-1,TRBV5-1,TGCGCCAGCAGCTTTCAGGGCGACACTGAAGCTTTCTTT,CASSFQGDTEAFF
.,.,TRBJ1-1,TRBV6-6,TGTGCCAGCAGTTACCCGAGGACTGAAGCTTTCTTT,CASSYPRTEAFF
TRBD1,.,TRBJ2-5,TRBV5-4,TGTGCCAGCAGCTCTACAGGGGTCCCGGGAGAGACCCAGTACTTC,CASSSTGVPGETQYF
.,.,TRBJ2-3,TRBV5-1,TGCGCCAGCAGCCCAGGTCGAGCACCAAGTAGCACAGATACGCAGTATTTT,CASSPGRAPSSTDTQYF
TRBD1,.,TRBJ1-2,TRBV5-5,TGTGCCAGCAGCCGCCGGGACAGGGGCCTCTCTAACTATGGCTACACCTTC,CASSRRDRGLSNYGYTF
.,.,TRBJ2-3,TRBV19,TGTGCCAGTCTTTCGAGCGTAGGAACAGATACGCAGTATTTT,CASLSSVGTDTQYF
.,.,TRBJ2-4,TRBV6-5,TGTGCCAGCAGTCGGGGAAACATTCAGTACTTC,CASSRGNIQYF
.,.,TRBJ2-7,TRBV14,TGTGCCAGCAGCCGGGCACAAATCTCCTACGAGCAGTACTTC,CASSRAQISYEQYF
.,.,TRBJ2-2,TRBV6-5,TGTGCCAGCAGTACAGGGACCAACACCGGGGAGCTGTTTTTT,CASSTGTNTGELFF
TRBD1,once,TRBJ1-1,TRBV27,TGTGCCAGCAGTTTAACGGACAGGGGTGACACTGAAGCTTTCTTT,CASSLTDRGDTEAFF
TRBD1,.,TRBJ1-2,TRBV4-3,TGCGCCAGCAGCCATTCGATCGACAGGGAGGCTAAAGGCTACACCTTC,CASSHSIDREAKGYTF
TRBD1,.,TRBJ1-1,TRBV6-2/TRBV6-3,TGTGCCAGCAGTTACTCTTTACAGGGGATACGGAACACTGAAGCTTTCTTT,CASSYSLQGIRNTEAFF
.,.,TRBJ1-1,TRBV11-3,TGTGCCAGGAGACTGGGGGCCCACACTGAAGCTTTCTTT,CARRLGAHTEAFF
.,.,TRBJ2-2,TRBV24-1,TGTGCCACCCAAGACGTTCGGGGGATCACCGGGGAGCTGTTTTTT,CATQDVRGITGELFF
TRBD1,.,TRBJ1-2,TRBV7-9,TGTGCCAGCACCCCATTAGCGACAGGGAATGGCTACACCTTC,CASTPLATGNGYTF
.,.,TRBJ1-3,TRBV7-6,TGTGCCAGCAGCATCAGCTCTGGAAACACCATATATTTT,CASSISSGNTIYF
.,.,TRBJ2-7,TRBV18,TGTGCCAGCTCCCGGGGAGGGGGCTCCTACGAGCAGTACTTC,CASSRGGGSYEQYF
.,once,TRBJ1-1,TRBV6-6,TGTGCCAGCAGTGCCGGGGGGAACACTGAAGCTTTCTTT,CASSAGGNTEAFF
.,once,TRBJ2-3,TRBV21-1,TGTGCCAGCAGCAAAGAAAAGCGGGGGGGCAACACAGATACGCAGTATTTT,CASSKEKRGGNTDTQYF
.,.,TRBJ2-3,TRBV11-3,TGTGCCAGCAGCTTAACGGCGGGGGCCACAGATACGCAGTATTTT,CASSLTAGATDTQYF
TRBD2,.,TRBJ2-5,TRBV11-2,TGTGCCAGCAGCTTAGACGGGACTAAACAAGAGACCCAGTACTTC,CASSLDGTKQETQYF
.,.,TRBJ2-5,TRBV3-1/TRBV3-2,TGTGCCAGCAGCCAATATGAGACCCAGTACTTC,CASSQYETQYF
TRBD1,.,TRBJ2-5,TRBV16,TGTGCCAGCAGCCAATCTTTTCCGGGACAGGGGGCGAAGACCCAGTACTTC,CASSQSFPGQGAKTQYF
.,once,TRBJ1-2,TRBV6-5,TGTGCCAGCAGTTGGGGTTTGGGAGTCGGGTATGGCTACACCTTC,CASSWGLGVGYGYTF
.,.,TRBJ2-7,TRBV5-6,TGTGCCAGCGGCTCAAGCCCCTACGAGCAGTACTTC,CASGSSPYEQYF